This TCR beta chain was recorded in a study of T cell changes during pregnancy in multiple sclerosis. Germline-derived CDR1 and CDR2 are MNHEY and SMNVEV (reference sequence). The CDR3 sequence is 14 residues long. V dropped 6 bases and J dropped 0 bases, with 9 bases sitting between them. Sequencing used immunoSEQ multiplex PCR; TCRdb keeps in-frame clones, though not all of them. The sample records about 84,000 clones, about 94% being singletons. The source of this sequence is a female donor with multiple sclerosis, enrolled in a pregnancy study. The rearrangement joins TRBV27 to TRBJ1-3; D not certain. Sample: peripheral blood, taken in the third trimester of pregnancy. CDR3 protein: CASSPRYSGNTIYF. CDR3 DNA: TGTGCCAGCAGCCCTAGATACTCTGGAAACACCATATATTTT.